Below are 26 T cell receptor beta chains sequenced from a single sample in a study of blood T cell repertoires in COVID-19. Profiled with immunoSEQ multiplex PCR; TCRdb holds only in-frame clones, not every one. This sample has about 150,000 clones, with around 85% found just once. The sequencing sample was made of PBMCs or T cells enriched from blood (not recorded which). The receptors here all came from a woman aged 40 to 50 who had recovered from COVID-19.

CDR3: CSVDGTGPNTEAFF. In nucleotides, the CDR3 is TGCAGCGTTGACGGGACAGGGCCGAACACTGAAGCTTTCTTT. This chain uses TRBV29-1 with TRBJ1-1; 9 nucleotides match TRBD1. Germline V lookup: CDR1 SQVTM, CDR2 ANQGSEA. The CDR3 has 14 amino acids. V trimming: 3 bases; J trimming: 1 base; junction bases outside the gene matches: 3. Complete variable domain (other parts from reference TRBV29-1 and TRBJ1-1): SAVISQKPSRDICQRGTSLTIQCQVDSQVTMMFWYRQQPGQSLTLIATANQGSEATYESGFVIDKFPISRPNLTFSTLTVSNMSPEDSSIYLCSVDGTGPNTEAFFGQGTRLTVV.

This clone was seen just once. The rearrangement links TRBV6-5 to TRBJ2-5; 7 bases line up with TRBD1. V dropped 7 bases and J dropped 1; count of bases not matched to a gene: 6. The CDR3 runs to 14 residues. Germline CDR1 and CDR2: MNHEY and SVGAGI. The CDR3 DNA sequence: TGTGCCAGCACCTCCGACAGGGCCCAAGAGACCCAGTACTTC. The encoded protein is CASTSDRAQETQYF.

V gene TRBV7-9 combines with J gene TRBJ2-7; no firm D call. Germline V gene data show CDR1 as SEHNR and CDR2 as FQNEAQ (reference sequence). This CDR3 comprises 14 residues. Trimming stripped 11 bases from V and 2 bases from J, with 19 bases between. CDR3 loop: CAGAPELTPYEQYF. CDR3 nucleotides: TGTGCCGGAGCGCCCGAACTTACCCCCTACGAGCAGTACTTC.

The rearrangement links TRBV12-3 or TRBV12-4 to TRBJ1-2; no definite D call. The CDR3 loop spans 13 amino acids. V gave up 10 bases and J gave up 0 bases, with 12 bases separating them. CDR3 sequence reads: CATGGRANYGYTF. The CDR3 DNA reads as TGTGCCACCGGTGGGAGAGCTAACTATGGCTACACCTTC.

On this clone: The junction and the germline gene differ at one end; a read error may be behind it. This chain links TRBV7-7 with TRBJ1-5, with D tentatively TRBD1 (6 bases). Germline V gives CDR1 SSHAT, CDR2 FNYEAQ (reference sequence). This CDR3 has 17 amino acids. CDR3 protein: CASSSPSRGGRHQPQHF. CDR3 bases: TGTGCTAGCAGCTCCCCCTCCCGGGGGGGCCGCCATCAGCCCCAGCATTTT.

CDR3: CASSIEGSSVEQYF. DNA for the CDR3: TGTGCCAGTAGTATAGAAGGTAGCAGCGTCGAGCAGTACTTC. The chain combines TRBV19 with TRBJ2-7; D uncertain. Trimming removed 0 bases at V and 6 bases at J, with 12 bases between. The CDR3 consists of 14 residues. Germline-derived CDR1 and CDR2 are LNHDA and SQIVND (reference sequence).

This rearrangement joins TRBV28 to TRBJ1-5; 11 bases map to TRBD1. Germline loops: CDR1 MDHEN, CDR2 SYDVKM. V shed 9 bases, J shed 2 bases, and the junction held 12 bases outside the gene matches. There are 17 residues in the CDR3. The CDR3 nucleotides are TGTGCCAGTTCGGGACAGGGGGTATCGTTCGGCAATCAGCCCCAGCATTTT. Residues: CASSGQGVSFGNQPQHF.

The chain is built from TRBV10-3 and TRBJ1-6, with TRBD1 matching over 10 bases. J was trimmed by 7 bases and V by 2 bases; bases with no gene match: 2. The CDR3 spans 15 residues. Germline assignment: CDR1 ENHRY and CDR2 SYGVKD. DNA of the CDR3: TGTGCCATCAGTGAGCAGGACAGGGGGAATTCACCCCTCCACTTT. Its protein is CAISEQDRGNSPLHF.

DNA for the CDR3: TGTGCCAGCGAGTTGAACGTCCTGACTTTC. Protein: CASELNVLTF. V is TRBV2 and J is TRBJ2-6; D uncertain. CDR1 is SNHLY, CDR2 FYNNEI, per germline. This CDR3 is built from 10 residues. Trimming shortened V by 8 bases and J by 10 bases, and 6 bases separated the two germline ends.

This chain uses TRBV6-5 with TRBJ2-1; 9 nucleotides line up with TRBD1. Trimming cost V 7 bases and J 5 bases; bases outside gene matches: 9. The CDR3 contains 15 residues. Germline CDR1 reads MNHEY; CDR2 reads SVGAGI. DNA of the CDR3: TGTGCCAGCAATCTACAGGGGGCAACGGACAATGAGCAGTTCTTC. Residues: CASNLQGATDNEQFF.

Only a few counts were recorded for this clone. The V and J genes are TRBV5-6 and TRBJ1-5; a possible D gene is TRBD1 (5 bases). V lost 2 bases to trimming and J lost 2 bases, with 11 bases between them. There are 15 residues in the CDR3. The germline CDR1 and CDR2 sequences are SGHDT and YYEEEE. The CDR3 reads CASSFGRAGNQPQHF. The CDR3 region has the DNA TGTGCCAGCAGCTTTGGCAGGGCGGGCAATCAGCCCCAGCATTTT. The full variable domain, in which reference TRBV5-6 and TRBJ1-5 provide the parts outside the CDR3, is DAGVTQSPTHLIKTRGQQVTLRCSPKSGHDTVSWYQQALGQGPQFIFQYYEEEERQRGNFPDRFSGHQFPNYSSELNVNALLLGDSALYLCASSFGRAGNQPQHFGDGTRLSIL.

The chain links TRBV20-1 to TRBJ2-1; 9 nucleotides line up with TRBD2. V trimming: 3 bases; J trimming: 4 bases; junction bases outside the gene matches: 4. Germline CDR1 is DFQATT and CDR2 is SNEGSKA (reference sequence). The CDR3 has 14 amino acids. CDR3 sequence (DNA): TGCAGTGCTAGTATACTAGCGGGTTACAATGAGCAGTTCTTC. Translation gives CSASILAGYNEQFF.

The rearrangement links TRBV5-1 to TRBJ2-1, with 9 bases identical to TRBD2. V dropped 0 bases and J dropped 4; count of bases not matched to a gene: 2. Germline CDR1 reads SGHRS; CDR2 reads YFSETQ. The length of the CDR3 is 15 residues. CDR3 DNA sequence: TGCGCCAGCAGCTTGGATGCGGGGGGGTACAATGAGCAGTTCTTC. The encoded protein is CASSLDAGGYNEQFF.

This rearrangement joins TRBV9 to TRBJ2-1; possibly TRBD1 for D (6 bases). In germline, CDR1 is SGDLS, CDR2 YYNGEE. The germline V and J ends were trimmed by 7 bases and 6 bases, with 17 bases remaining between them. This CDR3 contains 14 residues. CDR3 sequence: CASGRAIGGNEQFF. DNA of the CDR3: TGTGCCAGCGGTCGGGCTATAGGGGGCAATGAGCAGTTCTTC. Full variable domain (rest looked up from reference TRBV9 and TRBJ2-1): DSGVTQTPKHLITATGQRVTLRCSPRSGDLSVYWYQQSLDQGLQFLIQYYNGEERAKGNILERFSAQQFPDLHSELNLSSLELGDSALYFCASGRAIGGNEQFFGPGTRLTVL.

The chain's CDR3 is CATSDLGDSRFGTQYF. The CDR3 DNA is TGTGCCACCAGTGATTTAGGGGACTCCCGATTTGGTACGCAGTATTTT. V gene TRBV24-1 combines with J gene TRBJ2-3, with D maybe TRBD2 (6 bases). The germline gives CDR1 KGHDR, CDR2 SFDVKD. This CDR3 comprises 16 residues. V was trimmed by 1 base and J by 8 bases, leaving 18 bases between them.

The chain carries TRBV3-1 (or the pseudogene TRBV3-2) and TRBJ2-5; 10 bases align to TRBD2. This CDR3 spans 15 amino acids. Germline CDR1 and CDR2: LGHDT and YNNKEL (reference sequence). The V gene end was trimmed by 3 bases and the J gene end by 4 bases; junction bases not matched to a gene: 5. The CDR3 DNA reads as TGTGCCAGCAGCCACGCGCAGCGGGGGGGAGAGACCCAGTACTTC. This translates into CASSHAQRGGETQYF.

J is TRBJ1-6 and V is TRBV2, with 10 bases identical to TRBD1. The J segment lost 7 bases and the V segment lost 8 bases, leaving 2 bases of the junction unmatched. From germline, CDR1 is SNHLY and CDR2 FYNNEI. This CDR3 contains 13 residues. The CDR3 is CASAGQGNSPLHF. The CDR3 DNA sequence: TGTGCCAGCGCGGGACAGGGGAATTCACCCCTCCACTTT.

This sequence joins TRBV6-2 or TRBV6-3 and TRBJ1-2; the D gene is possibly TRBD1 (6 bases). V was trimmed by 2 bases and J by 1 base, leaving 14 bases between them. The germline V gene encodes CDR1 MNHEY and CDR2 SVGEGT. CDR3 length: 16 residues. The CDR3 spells CASSYRTTGINYGYTF. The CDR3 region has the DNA TGTGCCAGCAGTTACAGAACGACAGGTATTAACTATGGCTACACCTTC.

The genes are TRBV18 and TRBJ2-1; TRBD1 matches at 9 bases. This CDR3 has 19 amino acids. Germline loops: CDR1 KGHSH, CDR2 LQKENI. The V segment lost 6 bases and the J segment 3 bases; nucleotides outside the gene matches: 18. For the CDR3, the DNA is TGTGCCAGCTCCGACGAGCCGGGACCCGGGACAGGGTACTACAATGAGCAGTTCTTC. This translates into CASSDEPGPGTGYYNEQFF.

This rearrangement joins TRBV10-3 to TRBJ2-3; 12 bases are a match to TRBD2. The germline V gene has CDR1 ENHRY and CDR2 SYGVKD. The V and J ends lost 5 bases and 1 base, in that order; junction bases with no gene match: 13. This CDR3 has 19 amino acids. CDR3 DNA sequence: TGTGCCATCAGTACGACCCTAGCGGGAGGGCCATTAGGCACAGATACGCAGTATTTT. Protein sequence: CAISTTLAGGPLGTDTQYF.

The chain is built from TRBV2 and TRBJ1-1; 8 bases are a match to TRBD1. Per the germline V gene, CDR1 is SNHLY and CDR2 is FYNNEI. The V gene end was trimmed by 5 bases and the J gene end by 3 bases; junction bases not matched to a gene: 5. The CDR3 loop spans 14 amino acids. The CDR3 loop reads CASSLQGGYTEAFF. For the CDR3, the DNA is TGTGCCAGCAGTCTACAGGGGGGCTACACTGAAGCTTTCTTT.

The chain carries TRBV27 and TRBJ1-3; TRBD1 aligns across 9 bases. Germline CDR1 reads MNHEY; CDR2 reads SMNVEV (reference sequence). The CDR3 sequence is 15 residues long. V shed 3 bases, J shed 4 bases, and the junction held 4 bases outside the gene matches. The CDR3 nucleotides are TGTGCCAGCAGTTTTGGACAGGGGCAGGGAAACACCATATATTTT. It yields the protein CASSFGQGQGNTIYF.

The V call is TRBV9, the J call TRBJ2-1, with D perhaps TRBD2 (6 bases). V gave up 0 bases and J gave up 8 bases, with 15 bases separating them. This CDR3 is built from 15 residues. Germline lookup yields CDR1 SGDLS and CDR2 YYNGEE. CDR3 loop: CASSVAEGVGDEQFF. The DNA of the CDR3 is TGTGCCAGCAGCGTAGCGGAGGGTGTTGGGGATGAGCAGTTCTTC.

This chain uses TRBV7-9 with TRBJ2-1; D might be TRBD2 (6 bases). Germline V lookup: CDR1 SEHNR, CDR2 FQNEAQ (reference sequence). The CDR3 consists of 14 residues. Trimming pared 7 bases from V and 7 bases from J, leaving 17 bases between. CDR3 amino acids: CASTQGLGGNEQFF. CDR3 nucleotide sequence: TGTGCCAGCACCCAGGGACTCGGCGGTAATGAGCAGTTCTTC.

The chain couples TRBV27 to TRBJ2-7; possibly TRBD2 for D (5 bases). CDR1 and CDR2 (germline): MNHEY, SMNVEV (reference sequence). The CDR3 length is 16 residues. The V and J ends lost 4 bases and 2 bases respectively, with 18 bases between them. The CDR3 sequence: CASSSTSSLGTYEQYF. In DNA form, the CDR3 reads TGTGCCAGCAGTTCTACTAGTTCTTTGGGGACCTACGAGCAGTACTTC.

For the CDR3, the DNA is TGTGCCAGCAGTGTAGGGCAGGGGGGTGGCTACACCTTC. Its translation: CASSVGQGGGYTF. This chain joins TRBV2 and TRBJ1-2; 7 nucleotides match TRBD1. From germline, CDR1 is SNHLY and CDR2 FYNNEI. CDR3 size: 13 residues. V lost 4 bases to trimming and J lost 7 bases; unmatched junction nucleotides: 6.